This TCR beta chain was recovered during a study of T-cell reconstitution after alpha-beta-depleted transplantation in children. Germline-derived CDR1 and CDR2 are MNHEY and SVGEGT. Trimming removed 10 bases from V and 2 bases from J; junction bases left unmatched: 5. The CDR3 consists of 13 residues. Unique molecular identifiers were used in preparing the TCRbeta library. MiXCR, applied by TCRdb to the PCR reads, yields one record per CDR3 protein. The sample contains approximately 4,500 distinct CDR3 sequences, less than 30% of which appear only once. This clonotype was seen many times. This chain connects TRBV6-2 or TRBV6-3 to TRBJ2-7, with TRBD1 matching 10 bases. This material consisted of PBMCs, mostly from graft donor cells, taken 60 days after TCRalphabeta/CD19-depleted stem cell transplant. This clonotype originated in a boy under two years old who had a stem cell transplant for SCID, so the T cells may come from the graft donor. CDR3 bases: TGTGCCACGAAGACAGGGGGCGCCTACGAGCAGTACTTC. Amino acids: CATKTGGAYEQYF.